The clone carrying this T cell receptor (beta chain) was seen more than once but under ten times. Its specificity is unknown. Measured with immunoSEQ multiplex PCR; TCRdb has only the in-frame clones, and not every one. The data contain some 20,000 clones, approximately 63% of them singletons. Before any sequencing was done, the ViraFEST assay used viral peptide pools to expand antigen-specific CD4+ T cells. On approximately day 9 of culture, CD4+ T cells were separated out. Cultivation was performed at 1.5 million to 2 million PBMC per well with 8.5 to 10 IU/ml IL-2 and 7.5 to 10 ug/ml peptides added. A half-volume exchange with IL-2 medium occurred on days 3 and 7. This sample is part of a study of vaccination effects on CD4 cells after COVID-19. Study as a whole: Every participant took two doses of the BNT162b2 or mRNA-1273 vaccine. Study outcomes and limitations: Infection-derived and vaccine-derived clones contracted markedly late after vaccination.

Germline V lookup: CDR1 SEHNR, CDR2 FQNEAQ (reference sequence). The CDR3 consists of 15 residues. V gave up 5 bases and J gave up 1 base, with 13 bases separating them. The source of this sequence is a human donor who received a COVID-19 vaccine. The starting material was CD4+ T cells from PBMCs cultured with HCoV-229E spike peptides, obtained before COVID-19 vaccination. The chain employs TRBV7-9 and TRBJ2-3; D is perhaps TRBD2 (5 bases). The DNA for the CDR3 is TGTGCCAGCAGCCTCGACTACTTCGGCACAGATACGCAGTATTTT. Protein sequence: CASSLDYFGTDTQYF. The entire variable domain, with the rest obtained from reference TRBV7-9 and TRBJ2-3, is as follows: DTGVSQNPRHKITKRGQNVTFRCDPISEHNRLYWYRQTLGQGPEFLTYFQNEAQLEKSRLLSDRFSAERPKGSFSTLEIQRTEQGDSAMYLCASSLDYFGTDTQYFGPGTRLTVL.